The present entry profiles one TCR beta chain with its context. What antigen it recognizes has not been identified. Base qualities are not provided; no much larger clone lies one nucleotide away. The record originates from a study of blood T cell repertoires in COVID-19 (TCRdb year 2020). Background for the entire study: The collaborator samples originated in the United States, Italy and Spain and spanned the acute and convalescent phases of COVID-19. The repertoires were released in a freely available public database meant as a resource for research on the immune response to SARS-CoV-2. Subjects who had been exposed to COVID-19, were actively infected with it, or had recovered from it provided the deeply sampled blood TCRbeta repertoires that made up the dataset. Where available, HLA class I and class II types were obtained from metadata supplied by the sample provider rather than from assay-based typing. The material from the prospective study consisted of cDNA or gDNA derived from T cells, B-cell-depleted T cells, or PBMCs. The samples were drawn from the first 160 participants of the ongoing ImmuneRACE study and from 1,254 subjects provided by 6 global collaborators. Sample metadata almost always included a de-identified subject ID, COVID-19 status, age in years and sex. Paper-wide results and their limitations: The amount of clinical and demographic metadata varied by source and participant and was provided uncurated.

The collaborating institutions used their own protocols to collect whole blood in K2EDTA tubes. Collaborator samples were shipped for TCRbeta analysis as frozen whole blood, isolated PBMCs, or DNA extracted from either sample type. CDR1 and CDR2, per the germline V gene, are SGHAT and FQNNGV. V lost 2 bases and J lost 5 bases, and the count of bases not matched to a germline gene is 7. Its CDR3 holds 16 amino acids, cysteine through phenylalanine. Only the CDR3 part of the read is kept: 48 bases, read in frame from the first base. TCRbeta CDR3 regions were amplified from genomic DNA using the immunoSEQ Assay, a bias-controlled multiplex PCR. From the authors' description of their analysis: The number of nucleated cells in each sample was estimated from the amplification of reference gene primers within the assay. Sequence reads were collapsed and filtered to measure the absolute abundance of every unique TCRbeta CDR3 rearrangement. For each sample, productive Simpson clonality was calculated as the square root of Simpson's diversity index over productive rearrangements. What TCRdb holds here is the immuneACCESS table cut down to in-frame rearrangements. Part of the clones is not present; checked against another copy, under half of the missing clones reflect an unresolved V gene, and the others are unexplained. V, J and clone size are those of that table, while D and trimming were read from the DNA. Present in this sample are about 150,000 clones, about 73% of which were seen just once. The ten largest clonotypes hold under 2% of the sample.

This TCR was sampled from a man older than 75 with acute or convalescent COVID-19. Sequenced material: peripheral blood. Rearrangement joined TRBV11-2 to TRBJ2-5, with 11 bases matching TRBD2. The base sequence is TGTGCCAGCAGCTTATGGTCTAGCGGGAGGATGGAGACCCAGTACTTC. This translates into CASSLWSSGRMETQYF. Extended through the reference TRBV11-2 and TRBJ2-5 proteins, this CDR3 yields the full variable domain: EAGVAQSPRYKIIEKRQSVAFWCNPISGHATLYWYQQILGQGPKLLIQFQNNGVVDDSQLPKDRFSAERLKGVDSTLKIQPAKLEDSAVYLCASSLWSSGRMETQYFGPGTRLLVL.